Shown below are 3 T cell receptor beta chains from a single sample sequenced in a study of spatial heterogeneity in lung cancer. Sample time point: blood at routine non-recurrence follow-up after resection. TCRdb reprocessed the 5' RACE reads with MiXCR, giving one entry per CDR3 protein. Altogether tens of thousands of distinct CDR3 sequences are present, under 9% being singletons, with the ten largest covering about 9%. Sequencing was performed on PBMCs, taken at follow-up. The receptors here all came from a male donor with early-stage non-small cell lung cancer.

In its sample, this clonotype was seen many times. The chain has TRBV6-5 and TRBJ2-3; 10 bases line up with TRBD1. CDR3 length equals 16 residues. Germline V gives CDR1 MNHEY, CDR2 SVGAGI. V shed 6 bases, J shed 4 bases, and the junction held 10 bases outside the gene matches. CDR3 amino acids: CASSSPGQGKADTQYF. The CDR3 DNA is TGTGCCAGCAGCTCTCCGGGACAGGGGAAGGCAGATACGCAGTATTTT.

This clonotype was detected ten times or more. The chain has TRBV29-1 and TRBJ1-2, with no clear D. The V gene lost 1 base and the J gene lost 4 bases, with 7 bases spanning the gap. The CDR3 length is 12 residues. Germline lookup yields CDR1 SQVTM and CDR2 ANQGSEA. CDR3 sequence (DNA): TGCAGCGTTGAAGGAAGGATCTATGGCTACACCTTC. Its translation: CSVEGRIYGYTF. Full variable domain (outside the CDR3, taken from reference TRBV29-1 and TRBJ1-2): SAVISQKPSRDICQRGTSLTIQCQVDSQVTMMFWYRQQPGQSLTLIATANQGSEATYESGFVIDKFPISRPNLTFSTLTVSNMSPEDSSIYLCSVEGRIYGYTFGSGTRLTVV.

This chain connects TRBV30 to TRBJ1-1; 7 positions match TRBD1. CDR3 length equals 14 residues. Germline V gene data show CDR1 as GTSNPN and CDR2 as SVGIG (reference sequence). V lost 2 bases to trimming and J lost 0 bases; unmatched junction nucleotides: 3. The CDR3 loop reads CAWSSGTVNTEAFF. The CDR3 DNA is TGTGCCTGGAGTTCCGGGACAGTGAACACTGAAGCTTTCTTT.